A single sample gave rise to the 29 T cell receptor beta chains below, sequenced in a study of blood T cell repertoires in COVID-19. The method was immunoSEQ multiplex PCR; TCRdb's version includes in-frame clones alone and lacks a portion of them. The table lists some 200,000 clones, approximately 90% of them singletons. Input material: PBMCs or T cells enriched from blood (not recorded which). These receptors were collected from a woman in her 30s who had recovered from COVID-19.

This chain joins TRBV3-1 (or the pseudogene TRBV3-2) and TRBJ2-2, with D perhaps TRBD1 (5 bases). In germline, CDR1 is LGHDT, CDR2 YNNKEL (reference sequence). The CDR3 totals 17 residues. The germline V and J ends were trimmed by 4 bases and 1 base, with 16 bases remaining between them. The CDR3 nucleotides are TGTGCCAGCAGCCCCCCTGGGGCAGTGGGGAACACCGGGGAGCTGTTTTTT. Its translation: CASSPPGAVGNTGELFF.

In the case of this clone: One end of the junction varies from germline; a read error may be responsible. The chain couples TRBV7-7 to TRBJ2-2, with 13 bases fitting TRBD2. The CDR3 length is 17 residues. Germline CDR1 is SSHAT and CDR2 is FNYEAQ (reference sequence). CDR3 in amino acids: CASSPSTSGGVTGELFF. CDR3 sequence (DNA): TGTGCTAGCAGCCCCTCAACTAGCGGGGGGGTTACCGGGGAGCTGTTTTTT. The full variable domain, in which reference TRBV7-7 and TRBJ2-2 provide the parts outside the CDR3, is GAGVSQSPRYKVTKRGQDVTLRCDPISSHATLYWYQQALGQGPEFLTYFNYEAQPDKSGLPSDRFSAERPEGSISTLTIQRTEQRDSAMYRCASSPSTSGGVTGELFFGEGSRLTVL.

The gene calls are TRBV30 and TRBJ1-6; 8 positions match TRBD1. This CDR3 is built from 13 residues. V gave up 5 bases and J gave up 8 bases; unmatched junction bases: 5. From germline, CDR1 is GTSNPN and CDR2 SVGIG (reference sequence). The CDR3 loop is CAWEQGADSPLHF. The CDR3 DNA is TGTGCCTGGGAGCAGGGGGCTGATTCACCCCTCCACTTT.

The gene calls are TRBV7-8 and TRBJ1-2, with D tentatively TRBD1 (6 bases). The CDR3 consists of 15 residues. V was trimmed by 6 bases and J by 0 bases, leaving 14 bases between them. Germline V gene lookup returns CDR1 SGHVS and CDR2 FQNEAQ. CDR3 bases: TGTGCCAGCAGTCCGGGGGGGGGCGCTAACTATGGCTACACCTTC. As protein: CASSPGGGANYGYTF.

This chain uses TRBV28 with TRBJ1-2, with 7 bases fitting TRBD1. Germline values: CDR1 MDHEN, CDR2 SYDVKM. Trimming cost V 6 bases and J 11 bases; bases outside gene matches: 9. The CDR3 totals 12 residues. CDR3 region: CASRSPGQFYTF. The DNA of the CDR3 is TGTGCCAGCAGGTCCCCGGGACAGTTTTACACCTTC.

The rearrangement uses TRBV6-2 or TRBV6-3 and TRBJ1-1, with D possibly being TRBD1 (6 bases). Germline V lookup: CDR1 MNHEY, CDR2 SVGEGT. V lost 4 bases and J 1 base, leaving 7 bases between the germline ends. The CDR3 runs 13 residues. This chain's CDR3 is CASSWTENTEAFF. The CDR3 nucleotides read TGTGCCAGCAGTTGGACAGAGAACACTGAAGCTTTCTTT.

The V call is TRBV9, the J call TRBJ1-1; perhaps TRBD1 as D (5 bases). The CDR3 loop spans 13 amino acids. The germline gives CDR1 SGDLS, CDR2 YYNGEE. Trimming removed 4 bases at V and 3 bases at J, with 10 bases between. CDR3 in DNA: TGTGCCAGCAGCCCAGGGCGCTACACTGAAGCTTTCTTT. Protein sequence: CASSPGRYTEAFF.

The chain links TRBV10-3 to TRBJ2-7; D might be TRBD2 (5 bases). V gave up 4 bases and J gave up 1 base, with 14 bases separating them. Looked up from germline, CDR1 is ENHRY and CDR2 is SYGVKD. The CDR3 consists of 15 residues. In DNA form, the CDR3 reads TGTGCCATCAGTGGAGCAGCCGAGGGATCCTACGAGCAGTACTTC. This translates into CAISGAAEGSYEQYF.

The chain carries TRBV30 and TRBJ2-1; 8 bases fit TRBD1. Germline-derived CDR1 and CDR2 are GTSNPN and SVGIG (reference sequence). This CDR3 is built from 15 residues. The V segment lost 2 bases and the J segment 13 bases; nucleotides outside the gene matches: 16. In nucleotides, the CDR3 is TGTGCCTGGAGTCTCCCCGGGACAGGTAATCTTGGACAGTTCTTC. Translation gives CAWSLPGTGNLGQFF.

The DNA of the CDR3 is TGTGCCAGCAGCTTAGCGCGTTCCCAATATAATTCACCCCTCCACTTT. Translation gives CASSLARSQYNSPLHF. The chain couples TRBV7-9 to TRBJ1-6; D call uncertain. The CDR3 covers 16 residues. The germline V gene has CDR1 SEHNR and CDR2 FQNEAQ (reference sequence). V lost 0 bases, J lost 4 bases, and 10 bases lay in between.

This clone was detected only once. The chain's CDR3 is CASSEAGGLSYEQYF. CDR3 DNA sequence: TGTGCCAGCAGCGAAGCAGGGGGATTGTCCTACGAGCAGTACTTC. The V and J genes are TRBV9 and TRBJ2-7; 7 bases line up with TRBD1. V was pared by 3 bases and J by 1 base, with 7 bases of the junction left unmatched. Germline V gene lookup returns CDR1 SGDLS and CDR2 YYNGEE. The length of the CDR3 is 15 residues.

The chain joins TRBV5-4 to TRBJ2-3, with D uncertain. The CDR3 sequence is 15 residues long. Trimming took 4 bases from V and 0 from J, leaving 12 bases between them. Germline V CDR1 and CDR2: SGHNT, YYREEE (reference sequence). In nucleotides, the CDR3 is TGTGCCAGCAGCCCTGCCAGTGGCAGCACAGATACGCAGTATTTT. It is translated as CASSPASGSTDTQYF.

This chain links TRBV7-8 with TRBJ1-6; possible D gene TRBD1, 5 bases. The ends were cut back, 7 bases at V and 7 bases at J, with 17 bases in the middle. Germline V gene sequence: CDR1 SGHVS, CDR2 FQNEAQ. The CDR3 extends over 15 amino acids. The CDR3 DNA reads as TGTGCCAGCACCCTCAGGGCAGGGCAGAATTCACCCCTCCACTTT. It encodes CASTLRAGQNSPLHF.

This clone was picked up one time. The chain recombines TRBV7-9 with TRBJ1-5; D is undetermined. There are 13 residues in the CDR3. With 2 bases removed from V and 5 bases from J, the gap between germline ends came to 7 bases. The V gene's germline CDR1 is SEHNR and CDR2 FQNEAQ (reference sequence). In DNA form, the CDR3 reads TGTGCCAGCAGCTTAAGGGAGTATCAGCCCCAGCATTTT. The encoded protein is CASSLREYQPQHF.

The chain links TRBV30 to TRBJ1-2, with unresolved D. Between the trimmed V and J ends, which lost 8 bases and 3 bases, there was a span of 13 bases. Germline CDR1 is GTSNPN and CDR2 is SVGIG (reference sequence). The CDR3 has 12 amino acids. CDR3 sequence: CARAGRYYGYTF. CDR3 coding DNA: TGTGCCCGGGCGGGGAGGTACTATGGCTACACCTTC.

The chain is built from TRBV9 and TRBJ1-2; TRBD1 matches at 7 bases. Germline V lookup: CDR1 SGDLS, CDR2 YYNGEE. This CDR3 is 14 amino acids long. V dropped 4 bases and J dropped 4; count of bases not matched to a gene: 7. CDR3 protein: CASSTSTGSYGYTF. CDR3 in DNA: TGTGCCAGCAGCACCTCGACAGGGTCCTATGGCTACACCTTC.

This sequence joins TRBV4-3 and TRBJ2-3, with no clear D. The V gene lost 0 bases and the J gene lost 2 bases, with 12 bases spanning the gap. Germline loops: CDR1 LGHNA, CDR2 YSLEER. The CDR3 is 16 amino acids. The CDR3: CASSQDQGWATDTQYF. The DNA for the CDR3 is TGCGCCAGCAGCCAAGATCAAGGATGGGCCACAGATACGCAGTATTTT.

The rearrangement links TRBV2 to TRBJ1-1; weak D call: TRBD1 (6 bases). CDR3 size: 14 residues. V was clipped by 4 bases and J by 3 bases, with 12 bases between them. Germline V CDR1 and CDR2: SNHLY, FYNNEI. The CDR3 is CASSGEGVDTEAFF. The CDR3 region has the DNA TGTGCCAGCAGTGGCGAGGGGGTGGACACTGAAGCTTTCTTT.

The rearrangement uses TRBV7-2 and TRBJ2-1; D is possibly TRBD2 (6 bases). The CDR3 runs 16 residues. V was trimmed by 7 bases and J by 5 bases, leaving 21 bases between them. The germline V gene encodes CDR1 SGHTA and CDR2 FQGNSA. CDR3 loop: CASTDPGVGVNNEQFF. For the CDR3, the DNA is TGTGCCAGCACCGACCCGGGGGTGGGGGTGAACAATGAGCAGTTCTTC.

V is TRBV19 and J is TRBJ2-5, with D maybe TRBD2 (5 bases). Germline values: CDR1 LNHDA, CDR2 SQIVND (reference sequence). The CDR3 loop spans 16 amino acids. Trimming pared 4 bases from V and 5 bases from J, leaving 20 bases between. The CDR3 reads CASSRGLRNMGETQYF. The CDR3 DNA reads TGTGCCAGTAGTAGAGGGCTCCGCAATATGGGGGAGACCCAGTACTTC.

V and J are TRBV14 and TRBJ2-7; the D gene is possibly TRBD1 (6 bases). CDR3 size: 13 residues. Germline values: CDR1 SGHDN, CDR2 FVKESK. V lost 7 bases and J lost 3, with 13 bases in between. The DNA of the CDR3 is TGTGCCAGCACCCAGGGACACTACTACGAGCAGTACTTC. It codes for CASTQGHYYEQYF.

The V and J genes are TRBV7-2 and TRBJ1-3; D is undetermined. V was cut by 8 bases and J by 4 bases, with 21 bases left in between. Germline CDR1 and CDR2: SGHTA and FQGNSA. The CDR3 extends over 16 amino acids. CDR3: CASGFYGGVGGNTIYF. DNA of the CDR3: TGTGCCAGCGGATTCTACGGAGGTGTGGGCGGAAACACCATATATTTT.

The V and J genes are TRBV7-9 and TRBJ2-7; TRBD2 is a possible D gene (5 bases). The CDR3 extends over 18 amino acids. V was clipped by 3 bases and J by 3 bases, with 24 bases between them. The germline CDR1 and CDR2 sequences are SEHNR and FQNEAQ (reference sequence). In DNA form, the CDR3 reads TGTGCCAGCAGCTTCACACGGGATTTTCCGGCCCCCTACTACGAGCAGTACTTC. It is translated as CASSFTRDFPAPYYEQYF.

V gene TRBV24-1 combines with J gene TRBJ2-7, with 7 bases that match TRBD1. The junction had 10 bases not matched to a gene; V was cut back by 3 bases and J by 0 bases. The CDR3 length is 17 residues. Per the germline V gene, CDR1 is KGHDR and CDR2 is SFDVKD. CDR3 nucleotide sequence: TGTGCCACCAGTGATCCCCTGACAGGGTTAAACTCCTACGAGCAGTACTTC. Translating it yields CATSDPLTGLNSYEQYF.

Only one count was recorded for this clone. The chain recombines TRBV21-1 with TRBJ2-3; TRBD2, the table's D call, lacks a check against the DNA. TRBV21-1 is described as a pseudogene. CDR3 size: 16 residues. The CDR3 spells CASSKGGLAGPDTQYF. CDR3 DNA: TGTGCCAGCAGCAAAGGGGGGCTAGCGGGTCCAGATACGCAGTATTTT.

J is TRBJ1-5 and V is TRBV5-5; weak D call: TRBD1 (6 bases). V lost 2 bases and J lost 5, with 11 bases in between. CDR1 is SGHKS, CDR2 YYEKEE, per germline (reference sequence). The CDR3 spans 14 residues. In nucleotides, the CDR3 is TGTGCCAGCAGCTTTGGGGGGGCCGATCAGCCCCAGCATTTT. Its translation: CASSFGGADQPQHF.

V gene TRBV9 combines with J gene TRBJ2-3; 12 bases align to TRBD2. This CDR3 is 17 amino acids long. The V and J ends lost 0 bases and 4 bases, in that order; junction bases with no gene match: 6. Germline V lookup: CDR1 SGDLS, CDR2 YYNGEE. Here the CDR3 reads CASSVASGGAVADTQYF. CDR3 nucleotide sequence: TGTGCCAGCAGCGTAGCTAGCGGGGGGGCCGTGGCAGATACGCAGTATTTT.

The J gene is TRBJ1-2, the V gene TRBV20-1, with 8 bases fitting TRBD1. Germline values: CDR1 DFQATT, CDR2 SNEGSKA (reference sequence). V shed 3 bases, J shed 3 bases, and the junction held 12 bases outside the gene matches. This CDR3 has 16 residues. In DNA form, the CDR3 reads TGCAGTGCTAGTCTGGCAGGGACAGGAAGGTACTATGGCTACACCTTC. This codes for CSASLAGTGRYYGYTF.

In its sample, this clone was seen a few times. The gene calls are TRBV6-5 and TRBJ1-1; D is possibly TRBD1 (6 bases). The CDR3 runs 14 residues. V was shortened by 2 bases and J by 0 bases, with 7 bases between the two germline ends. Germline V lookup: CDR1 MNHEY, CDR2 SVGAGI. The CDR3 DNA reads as TGTGCCAGCAGTTACGACAGGTTGAACACTGAAGCTTTCTTT. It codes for CASSYDRLNTEAFF.